One and the same sample provided the 16 T cell receptor beta chains below, sequenced in a study of cytomegalovirus exposure and HLA in healthy donors. A multiplex PCR was run with 60 Vbeta primers and 13 Jbeta primers. TCRdb keeps only in-frame clones here, not all; method: immunoSEQ multiplex PCR. The sample includes under 200,000 clones, roughly 13% of them seen just once. The sample consisted of PBMCs. The receptor source for this set is a man in his fifties in good health and CMV-seropositive.

This chain uses TRBV5-6 with TRBJ2-1; D is ambiguous. CDR3 length: 12 amino acids. Trimming removed 2 bases from V and 9 bases from J, with 9 bases in between. Per germline, CDR1 SGHDT and CDR2 YYEEEE. The CDR3 DNA reads TGTGCCAGCAGCTTAACAGTTGGTGAGCAGTTCTTC. This codes for CASSLTVGEQFF.

This chain uses TRBV28 with TRBJ2-7, with 8 positions matching TRBD1. This CDR3 comprises 14 residues. V dropped 3 bases and J dropped 2; count of bases not matched to a gene: 3. Germline CDR1 MDHEN, CDR2 SYDVKM. In nucleotides, the CDR3 is TGTGCCAGCAGTTTGACAGGGGATGCCTACGAGCAGTACTTC. Its translation is CASSLTGDAYEQYF.

This chain joins TRBV5-1 and TRBJ1-1, with D unclear. Germline-derived CDR1 and CDR2 are SGHRS and YFSETQ. Trimming stripped 0 bases from V and 6 bases from J, with 15 bases between. The CDR3 has 15 residues. The CDR3 protein is CASSLGATWIPEAFF. In nucleotides, the CDR3 is TGCGCCAGCAGCTTGGGGGCGACGTGGATCCCTGAAGCTTTCTTT.

This clone was counted a few times. The V call is TRBV23-1, the J call TRBJ2-7; 12 nucleotides align to TRBD2. TRBV23-1 has ORF status, its function being uncertain. The CDR3 totals 15 residues. Trimming took 7 bases from V and 5 from J; bases not matched to a gene: 9. CDR3 nucleotide sequence: TGCGCCAGCACAAGAACTAGCGGGGGGATCAACGAGCAGTACGTC. As protein: CASTRTSGGINEQYV.

The J gene is TRBJ1-3, the V gene TRBV4-3; D unclear. The germline V and J ends were trimmed by 1 base and 0 bases, with 13 bases remaining between them. Germline assignment: CDR1 LGHNA and CDR2 YSLEER. This CDR3 region has 17 residues. The CDR3 DNA is TGCGCCAGCAGCCAAGTCCACGCAGCGATCTCTGGAAACACCATATATTTT. This sequence encodes CASSQVHAAISGNTIYF.

The V and J genes are TRBV12-2 and TRBJ2-7; the DNA was not compared with TRBD2, the D call given in the table. TRBV12-2 is deemed a pseudogene. This CDR3 comprises 15 residues. CDR3 DNA sequence: TGTGCAAGTCGCTTTCCTAGGACTAGTTGGAAGGGGCAGTACTTC. Encoded protein: CASRFPRTSWKGQYF.

In its sample, this clone was seen a few times. The V gene is TRBV7-8, the J gene TRBJ1-1; 8 bases fit TRBD1. The CDR3 is 18 amino acids. Germline V gives CDR1 SGHVS, CDR2 FQNEAQ. The V segment lost 5 bases and the J segment 0 bases; nucleotides outside the gene matches: 14. The CDR3 bases are TGTGCCAGCAGCATCCTCGGGACAGGATGGATAATGAACACTGAAGCTTTCTTT. The encoded protein is CASSILGTGWIMNTEAFF.

This clone appeared a few times. The V gene is TRBV4-3, the J gene TRBJ2-3, with 10 bases that match TRBD2. The CDR3 consists of 17 residues. Germline trimming cut 0 bases from V and 5 bases from J; bases unmatched to any gene: 8. Germline V gene sequence: CDR1 LGHNA, CDR2 YSLEER. The CDR3 nucleotides are TGCGCCAGCAGCCAAGATTCTAGCGGGGGAGCTGGAGATACGCAGTATTTT. It is translated as CASSQDSSGGAGDTQYF.

The chain couples TRBV5-1 to TRBJ2-2; the match to TRBD1 covers 7 bases. The CDR3 is 14 residues long. Looked up from germline, CDR1 is SGHRS and CDR2 is YFSETQ. Trimming took 4 bases from V and 4 from J; bases not matched to a gene: 4. CDR3 in amino acids: CASSQQGSTGELFF. CDR3 DNA sequence: TGCGCCAGCAGCCAACAGGGGTCCACCGGGGAGCTGTTTTTT.

The genes are TRBV19 and TRBJ1-3, with D hard to call. Deletions cut 8 bases from V and 1 base from J, with 21 bases between. This CDR3 contains 17 residues. CDR1 is LNHDA, CDR2 SQIVND, per germline (reference sequence). CDR3 residues: CASYRDMGFSSGNTIYF. Here the CDR3 DNA reads TGTGCCAGTTACCGGGATATGGGCTTCTCTTCTGGAAACACCATATATTTT.

The rearrangement uses TRBV7-6 and TRBJ1-1, with D perhaps matching TRBD1 (5 bases). This CDR3 has 16 residues. The V end lost 5 bases, the J end lost 2 bases, and 18 bases lay between the germline ends. The germline gives CDR1 SGHVS, CDR2 FNYEAQ. CDR3 sequence: CASSGSDSLFNTEAFF. The CDR3 DNA is TGTGCCAGCAGCGGAAGTGACAGCCTATTCAACACTGAAGCTTTCTTT.

The sample holds a few counts of this clone. This sequence joins TRBV5-1 and TRBJ2-5; perhaps TRBD2 as D (7 bases). The CDR3 spans 16 residues. Germline CDR1 SGHRS, CDR2 YFSETQ. The V gene lost 0 bases and the J gene lost 4 bases, with 16 bases spanning the gap. CDR3 sequence reads: CASSLERGGRRETQYF. The CDR3 DNA reads TGCGCCAGCAGCTTGGAAAGGGGGGGAAGGAGAGAGACCCAGTACTTC. The variable domain in full, with the rest retrieved from reference TRBV5-1 and TRBJ2-5, is KAGVTQTPRYLIKTRGQQVTLSCSPISGHRSVSWYQQTPGQGLQFLFEYFSETQRNKGNFPGRFSGRQFSNSRSEMNVSTLELGDSALYLCASSLERGGRRETQYFGPGTRLLVL.

The chain has TRBV6-6 and TRBJ1-3; TRBD1 aligns across 10 bases. This CDR3 comprises 13 residues. Germline lookup yields CDR1 MNHNY and CDR2 SVGAGI (reference sequence). V trimming: 8 bases; J trimming: 6 bases; junction bases outside the gene matches: 4. CDR3 sequence: CASSGQGSNTIYF. The DNA of the CDR3 is TGTGCCAGCTCGGGACAGGGGTCAAACACCATATATTTT.

Worth noting for this clone: The same CDR3 arises from other DNA sequences in this sample as well. The chain employs TRBV28 and TRBJ2-5; 8 nucleotides align to TRBD2. Germline trimming cut 8 bases from V and 5 bases from J; bases unmatched to any gene: 4. The CDR3 is made up of 12 amino acids. Germline V gene sequence: CDR1 MDHEN, CDR2 SYDVKM. CDR3 amino acids: CASSGTRETQYF. CDR3 DNA: TGTGCCAGCTCTGGGACTAGGGAGACCCAGTACTTC.

The chain has TRBV11-3 and TRBJ2-1; no definite D call. The CDR3 runs 15 residues. The V end lost 1 base, the J end lost 1 base, and 8 bases lay between the germline ends. The V gene's germline CDR1 is SGHNT and CDR2 YENEEA. CDR3 sequence: CASSLGFQSYNEQFF. The CDR3, as DNA: TGTGCCAGCAGCTTAGGGTTCCAGTCCTACAATGAGCAGTTCTTC.

The chain uses TRBV27 and TRBJ2-3, with D possibly matching TRBD2 (6 bases). The CDR3 extends over 14 amino acids. V was clipped by 8 bases and J by 5 bases, with 17 bases between them. The germline V gene encodes CDR1 MNHEY and CDR2 SMNVEV (reference sequence). The CDR3 protein is CASGGRMGGDTQYF. In DNA form, the CDR3 reads TGTGCCAGCGGCGGAAGAATGGGAGGAGATACGCAGTATTTT.